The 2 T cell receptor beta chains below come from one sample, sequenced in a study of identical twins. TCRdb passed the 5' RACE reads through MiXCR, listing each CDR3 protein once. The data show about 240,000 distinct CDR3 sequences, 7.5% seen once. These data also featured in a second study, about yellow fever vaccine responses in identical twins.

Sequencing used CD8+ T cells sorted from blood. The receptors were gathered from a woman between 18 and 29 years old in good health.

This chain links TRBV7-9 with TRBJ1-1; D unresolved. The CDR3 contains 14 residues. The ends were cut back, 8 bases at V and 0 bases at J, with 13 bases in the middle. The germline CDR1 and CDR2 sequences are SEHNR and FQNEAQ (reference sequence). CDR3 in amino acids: CASAPVQLNTEAFF. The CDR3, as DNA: TGTGCCAGCGCTCCAGTACAGCTGAACACTGAAGCTTTCTTT.

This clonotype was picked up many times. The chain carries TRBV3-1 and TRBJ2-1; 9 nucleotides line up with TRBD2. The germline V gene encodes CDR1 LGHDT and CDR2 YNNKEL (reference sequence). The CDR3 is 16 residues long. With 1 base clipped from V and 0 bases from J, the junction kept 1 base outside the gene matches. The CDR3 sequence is CASSQVAGASYNEQFF. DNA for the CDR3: TGTGCCAGCAGCCAAGTAGCGGGGGCCTCCTACAATGAGCAGTTCTTC.